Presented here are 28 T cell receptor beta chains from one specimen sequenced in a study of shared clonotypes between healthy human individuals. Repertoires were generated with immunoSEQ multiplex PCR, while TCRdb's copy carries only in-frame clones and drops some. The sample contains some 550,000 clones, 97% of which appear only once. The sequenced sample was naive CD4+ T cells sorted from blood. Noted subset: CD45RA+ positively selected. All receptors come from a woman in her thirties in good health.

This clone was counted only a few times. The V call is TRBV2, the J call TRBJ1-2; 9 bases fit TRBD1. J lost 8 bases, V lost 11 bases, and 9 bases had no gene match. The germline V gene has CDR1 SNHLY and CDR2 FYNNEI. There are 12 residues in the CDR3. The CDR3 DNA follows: TGTGCCGGGGGACAGGGTGGGAGAGGCTACACCTTC. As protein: CAGGQGGRGYTF.

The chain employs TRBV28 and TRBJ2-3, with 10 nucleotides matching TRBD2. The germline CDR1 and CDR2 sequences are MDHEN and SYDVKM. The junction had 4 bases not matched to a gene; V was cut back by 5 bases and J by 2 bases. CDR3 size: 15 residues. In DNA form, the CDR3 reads TGTGCCAGCAGTCTAGCGGGAGACCTCACAGATACGCAGTATTTT. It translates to CASSLAGDLTDTQYF.

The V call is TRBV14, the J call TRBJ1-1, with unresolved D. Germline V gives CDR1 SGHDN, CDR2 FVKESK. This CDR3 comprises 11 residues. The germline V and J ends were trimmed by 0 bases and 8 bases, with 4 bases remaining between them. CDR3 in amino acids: CASSQEYEAFF. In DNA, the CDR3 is TGTGCCAGCAGCCAAGAGTACGAAGCTTTCTTT.

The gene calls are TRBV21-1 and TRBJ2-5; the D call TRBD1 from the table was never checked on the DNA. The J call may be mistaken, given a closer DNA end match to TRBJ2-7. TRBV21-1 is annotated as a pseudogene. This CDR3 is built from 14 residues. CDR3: CASSPDRGPYEQYF. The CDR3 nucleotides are TGTGCCAGCAGCCCTGACAGGGGGCCCTACGAGCAGTACTTC.

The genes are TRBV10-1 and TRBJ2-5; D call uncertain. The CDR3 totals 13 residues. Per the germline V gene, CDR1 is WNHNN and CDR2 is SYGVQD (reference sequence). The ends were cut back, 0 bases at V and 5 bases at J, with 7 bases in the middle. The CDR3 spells CASSESGPETQYF. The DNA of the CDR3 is TGCGCCAGCAGTGAGTCAGGTCCGGAGACCCAGTACTTC.

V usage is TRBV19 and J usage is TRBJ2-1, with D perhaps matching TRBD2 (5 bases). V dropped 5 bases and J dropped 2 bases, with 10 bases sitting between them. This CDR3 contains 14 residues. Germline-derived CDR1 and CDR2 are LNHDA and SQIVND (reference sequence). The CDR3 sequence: CASSPSGTYNEQFF. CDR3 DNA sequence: TGTGCCAGTAGTCCGAGCGGAACCTACAATGAGCAGTTCTTC.

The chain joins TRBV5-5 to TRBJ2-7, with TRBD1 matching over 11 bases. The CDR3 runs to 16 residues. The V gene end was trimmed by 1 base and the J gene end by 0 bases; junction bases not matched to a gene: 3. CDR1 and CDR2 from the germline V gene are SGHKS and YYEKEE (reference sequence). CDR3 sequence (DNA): TGTGCCAGCAGCTTGCTCGGGACAGGGGGCTCCTACGAGCAGTACTTC. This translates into CASSLLGTGGSYEQYF.

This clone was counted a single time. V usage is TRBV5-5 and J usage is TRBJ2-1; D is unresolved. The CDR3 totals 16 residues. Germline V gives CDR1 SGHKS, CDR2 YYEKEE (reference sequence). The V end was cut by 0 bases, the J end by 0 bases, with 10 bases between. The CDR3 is CASSLDRPSSYNEQFF. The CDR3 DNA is TGTGCCAGCAGCTTGGACCGACCGAGCTCCTACAATGAGCAGTTCTTC.

CDR3 residues: CASSLVKSDDYSYEQYF. CDR3 nucleotides: TGTGCCAGCAGCTTGGTAAAATCGGACGACTACTCCTACGAGCAGTACTTC. V gene TRBV7-6 combines with J gene TRBJ2-7; TRBD2 might be the D (5 bases). Per the germline V gene, CDR1 is SGHVS and CDR2 is FNYEAQ. The CDR3 has 17 amino acids. V dropped 3 bases and J dropped 0 bases, with 18 bases sitting between them.

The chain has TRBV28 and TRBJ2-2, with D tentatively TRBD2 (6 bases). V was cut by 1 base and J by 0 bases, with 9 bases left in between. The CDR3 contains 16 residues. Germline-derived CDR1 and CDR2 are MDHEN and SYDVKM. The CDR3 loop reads CASSLSEGANTGELFF. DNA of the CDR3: TGTGCCAGCAGTTTATCGGAGGGAGCGAACACCGGGGAGCTGTTTTTT. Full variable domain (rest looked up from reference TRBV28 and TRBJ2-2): DVKVTQSSRYLVKRTGEKVFLECVQDMDHENMFWYRQDPGLGLRLIYFSYDVKMKEKGDIPEGYSVSREKKERFSLILESASTNQTSMYLCASSLSEGANTGELFFGEGSRLTVL.

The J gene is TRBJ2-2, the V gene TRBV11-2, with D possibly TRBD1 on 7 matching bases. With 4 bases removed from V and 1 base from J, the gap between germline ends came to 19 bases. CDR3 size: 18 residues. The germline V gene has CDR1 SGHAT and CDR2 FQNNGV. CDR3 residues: CASSSNLQGTWNTGELFF. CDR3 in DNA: TGTGCCAGCAGCTCAAACTTACAGGGGACTTGGAACACCGGGGAGCTGTTTTTT. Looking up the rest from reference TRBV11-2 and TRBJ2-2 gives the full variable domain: EAGVAQSPRYKIIEKRQSVAFWCNPISGHATLYWYQQILGQGPKLLIQFQNNGVVDDSQLPKDRFSAERLKGVDSTLKIQPAKLEDSAVYLCASSSNLQGTWNTGELFFGEGSRLTVL.

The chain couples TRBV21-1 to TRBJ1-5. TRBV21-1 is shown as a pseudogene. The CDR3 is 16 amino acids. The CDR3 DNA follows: TGTGCCAGCAGCAAAGAAAGTAGGAAGAGCAATCAGCCCCAGCATTTT. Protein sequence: CASSKESRKSNQPQHF.

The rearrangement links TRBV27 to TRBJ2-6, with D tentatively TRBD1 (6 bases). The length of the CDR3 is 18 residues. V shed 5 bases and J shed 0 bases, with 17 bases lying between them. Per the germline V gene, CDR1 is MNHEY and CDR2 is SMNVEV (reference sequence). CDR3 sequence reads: CASSNDRRPTSGANVLTF. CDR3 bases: TGTGCCAGCAGTAACGACAGGCGACCGACCTCTGGGGCCAACGTCCTGACTTTC.

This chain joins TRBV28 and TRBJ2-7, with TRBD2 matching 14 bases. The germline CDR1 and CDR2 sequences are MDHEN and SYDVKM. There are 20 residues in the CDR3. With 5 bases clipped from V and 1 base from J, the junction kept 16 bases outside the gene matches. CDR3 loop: CASSPPPRTSGRLYSYEQYF. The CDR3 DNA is TGTGCCAGCAGTCCGCCCCCGCGGACTAGCGGGAGGTTATATTCCTACGAGCAGTACTTC.

As DNA, the CDR3 is TGTGCCAGCAGCTTGGCCGGGACAGGTCGCTCTGGGGCCAACGTCCTGACTTTC. It specifies CASSLAGTGRSGANVLTF. The chain recombines TRBV5-4 with TRBJ2-6; 8 bases align to TRBD1. V lost 0 bases, J lost 0 bases, and 5 bases stayed unmatched. The CDR3 sequence is 18 residues long. Per the germline V gene, CDR1 is SGHNT and CDR2 is YYREEE (reference sequence). Drawing the rest from reference TRBV5-4 and TRBJ2-6, the complete variable domain is ETGVTQSPTHLIKTRGQQVTLRCSSQSGHNTVSWYQQALGQGPQFIFQYYREEENGRGNFPPRFSGLQFPNYSSELNVNALELDDSALYLCASSLAGTGRSGANVLTFGAGSRLTVL.

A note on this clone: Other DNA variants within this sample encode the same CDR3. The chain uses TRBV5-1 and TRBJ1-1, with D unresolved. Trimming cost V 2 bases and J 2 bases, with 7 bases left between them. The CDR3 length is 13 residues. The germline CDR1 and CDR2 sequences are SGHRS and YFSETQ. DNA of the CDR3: TGCGCCAGCAGCTTAGACACTAACACTGAAGCTTTCTTT. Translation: CASSLDTNTEAFF.

CDR3 sequence: CASSGSNTEAFF. The CDR3 region has the DNA TGTGCCAGCTCAGGGTCGAACACTGAAGCTTTCTTT. The rearrangement links TRBV18 to TRBJ1-1; D unclear. Trimming removed 5 bases at V and 1 base at J, with 5 bases between. CDR1 is KGHSH and CDR2 is LQKENI in the germline V gene. This CDR3 has 12 residues. The entire variable domain, with the rest obtained from reference TRBV18 and TRBJ1-1, is as follows: NAGVMQNPRHLVRRRGQEARLRCSPMKGHSHVYWYRQLPEEGLKFMVYLQKENIIDESGMPKERFSAEFPKEGPSILRIQQVVRGDSAAYFCASSGSNTEAFFGQGTRLTVV.

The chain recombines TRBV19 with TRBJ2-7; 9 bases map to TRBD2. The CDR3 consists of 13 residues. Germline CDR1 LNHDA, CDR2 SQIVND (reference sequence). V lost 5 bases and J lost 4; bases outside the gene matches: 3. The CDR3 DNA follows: TGTGCCAGTAGTTCCAGCGGGGGGTACGAGCAGTACTTC. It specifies CASSSSGGYEQYF.

CDR3 sequence: CASSLAGLAYNEQFF. The CDR3 nucleotides are TGTGCCAGCAGTTTAGCGGGACTAGCCTACAATGAGCAGTTCTTC. V usage is TRBV28 and J usage is TRBJ2-1; TRBD2 matches at 8 bases. Per the germline V gene, CDR1 is MDHEN and CDR2 is SYDVKM. The CDR3 runs 15 residues. V shed 2 bases, J shed 2 bases, and the junction held 2 bases outside the gene matches.

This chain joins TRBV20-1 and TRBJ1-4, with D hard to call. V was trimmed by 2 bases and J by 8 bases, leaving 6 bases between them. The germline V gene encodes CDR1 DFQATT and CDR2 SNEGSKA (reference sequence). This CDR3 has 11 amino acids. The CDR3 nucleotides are TGCAGTGCTAGATTGGAAGAAAAACTGTTTTTT. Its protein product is CSARLEEKLFF.

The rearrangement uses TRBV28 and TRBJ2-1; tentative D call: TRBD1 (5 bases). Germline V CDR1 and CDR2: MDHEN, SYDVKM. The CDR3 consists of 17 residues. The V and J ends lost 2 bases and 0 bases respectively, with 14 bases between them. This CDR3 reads CASSLDRFRSSYNEQFF. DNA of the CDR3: TGTGCCAGCAGTTTAGACAGATTTAGGAGCTCCTACAATGAGCAGTTCTTC.

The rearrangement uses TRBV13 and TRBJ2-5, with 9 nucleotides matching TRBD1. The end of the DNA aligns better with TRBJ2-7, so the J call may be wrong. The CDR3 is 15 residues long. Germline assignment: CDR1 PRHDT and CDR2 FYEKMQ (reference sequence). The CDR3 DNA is TGTGCCAGCAGCTTCGGGGACAGGGAACTTTACGAGCAGTACTTC. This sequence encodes CASSFGDRELYEQYF.

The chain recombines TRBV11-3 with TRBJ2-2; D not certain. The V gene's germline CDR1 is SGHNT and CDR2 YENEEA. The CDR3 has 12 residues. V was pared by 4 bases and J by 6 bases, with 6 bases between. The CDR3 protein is CASSSHPGELFF. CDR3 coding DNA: TGTGCCAGCAGCTCCCACCCCGGGGAGCTGTTTTTT.

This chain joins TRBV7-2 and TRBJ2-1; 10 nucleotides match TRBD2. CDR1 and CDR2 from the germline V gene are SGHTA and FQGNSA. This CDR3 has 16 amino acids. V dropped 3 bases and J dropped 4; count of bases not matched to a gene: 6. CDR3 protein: CASSLLGLAHYNEQFF. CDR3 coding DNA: TGTGCCAGCAGCTTGTTGGGACTAGCGCATTACAATGAGCAGTTCTTC.

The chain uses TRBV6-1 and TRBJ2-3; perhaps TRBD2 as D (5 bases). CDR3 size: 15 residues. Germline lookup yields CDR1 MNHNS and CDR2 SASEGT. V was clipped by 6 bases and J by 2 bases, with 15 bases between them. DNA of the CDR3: TGTGCCAGCAGACTAGGCCCCACGTTCACAGATACGCAGTATTTT. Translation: CASRLGPTFTDTQYF.

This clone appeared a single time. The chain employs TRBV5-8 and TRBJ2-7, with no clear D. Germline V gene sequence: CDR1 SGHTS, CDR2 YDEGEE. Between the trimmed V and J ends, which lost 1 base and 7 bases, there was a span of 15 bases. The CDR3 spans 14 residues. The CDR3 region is CASSLRPGDGEQYF. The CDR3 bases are TGTGCCAGCAGCTTGCGACCGGGTGATGGTGAGCAGTACTTC.

The CDR3 sequence is CASMDPTPTYEQYF. As DNA, the CDR3 is TGTGCCAGCATGGACCCGACACCGACCTACGAGCAGTACTTC. The chain recombines TRBV6-5 with TRBJ2-7, with no clear D. The CDR3 runs to 14 residues. Germline V gives CDR1 MNHEY, CDR2 SVGAGI. Trimming shortened V by 7 bases and J by 2 bases, and 15 bases separated the two germline ends.

Here the CDR3 DNA reads TGTGCCAGCAGCTTCCGACAGGGACTCAATGAAAAACTGTTTTTT. Residues: CASSFRQGLNEKLFF. The rearrangement joins TRBV7-9 to TRBJ1-4; 7 bases map to TRBD1. V lost 3 bases, J lost 5 bases, and 6 bases stayed unmatched. The germline V gene has CDR1 SEHNR and CDR2 FQNEAQ (reference sequence). This CDR3 is 15 amino acids long.